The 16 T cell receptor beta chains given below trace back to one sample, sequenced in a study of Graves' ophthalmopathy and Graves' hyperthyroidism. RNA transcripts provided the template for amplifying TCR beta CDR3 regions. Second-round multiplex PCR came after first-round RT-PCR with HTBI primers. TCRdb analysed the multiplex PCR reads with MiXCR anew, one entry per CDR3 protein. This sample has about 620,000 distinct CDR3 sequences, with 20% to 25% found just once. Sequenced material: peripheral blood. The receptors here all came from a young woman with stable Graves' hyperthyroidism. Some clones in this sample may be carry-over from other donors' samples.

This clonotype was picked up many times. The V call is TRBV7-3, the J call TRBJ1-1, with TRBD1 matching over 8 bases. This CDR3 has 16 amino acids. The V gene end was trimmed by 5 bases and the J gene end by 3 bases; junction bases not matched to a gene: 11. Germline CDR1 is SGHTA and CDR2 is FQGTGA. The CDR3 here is CASSPWTGKGHTEAFF. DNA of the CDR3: TGTGCCAGCAGCCCTTGGACAGGGAAGGGTCACACTGAAGCTTTCTTT.

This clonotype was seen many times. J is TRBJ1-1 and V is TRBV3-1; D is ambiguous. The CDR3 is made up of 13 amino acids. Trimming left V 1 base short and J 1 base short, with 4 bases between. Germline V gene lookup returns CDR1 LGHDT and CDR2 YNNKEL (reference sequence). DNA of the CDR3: TGTGCCAGCAGCCAAGTTAAGAACACTGAAGCTTTCTTT. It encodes CASSQVKNTEAFF.

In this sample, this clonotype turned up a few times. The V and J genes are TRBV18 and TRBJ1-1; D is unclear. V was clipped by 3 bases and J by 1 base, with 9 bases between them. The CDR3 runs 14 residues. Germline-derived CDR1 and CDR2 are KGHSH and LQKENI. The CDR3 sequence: CASSPFRANTEAFF. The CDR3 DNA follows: TGTGCCAGCTCACCGTTTAGGGCGAACACTGAAGCTTTCTTT.

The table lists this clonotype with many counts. CDR3 in DNA: TGTGCCAGCACGCCAGGGGGGAGCTCCTACGAGCAGTACTTC. Encoded protein: CASTPGGSSYEQYF. V and J are TRBV6-5 and TRBJ2-7, with D perhaps TRBD1 (7 bases). The germline V and J ends were trimmed by 7 bases and 0 bases, with 13 bases remaining between them. Germline V lookup: CDR1 MNHEY, CDR2 SVGAGI. CDR3 size: 14 residues.

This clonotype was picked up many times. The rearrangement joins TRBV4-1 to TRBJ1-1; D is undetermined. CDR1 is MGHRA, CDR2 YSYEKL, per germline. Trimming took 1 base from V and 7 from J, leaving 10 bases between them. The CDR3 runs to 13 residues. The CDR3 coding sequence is TGCGCCAGCAGCCAAGGGGCCTCGGGTGAAGCTTTCTTT. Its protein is CASSQGASGEAFF.

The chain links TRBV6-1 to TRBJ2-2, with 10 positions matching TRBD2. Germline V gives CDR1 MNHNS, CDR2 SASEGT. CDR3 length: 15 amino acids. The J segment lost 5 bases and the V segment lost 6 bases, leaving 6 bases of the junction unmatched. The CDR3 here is CASSLLTSGTGELFF. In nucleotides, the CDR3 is TGTGCCAGCAGCCTACTGACTAGCGGGACCGGGGAGCTGTTTTTT.

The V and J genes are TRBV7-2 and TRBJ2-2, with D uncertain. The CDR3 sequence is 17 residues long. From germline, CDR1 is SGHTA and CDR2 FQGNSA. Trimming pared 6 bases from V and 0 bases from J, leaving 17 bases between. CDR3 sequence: CASRLSLVRPNTGELFF. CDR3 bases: TGTGCCAGCAGGTTGTCGCTAGTACGACCGAACACCGGGGAGCTGTTTTTT. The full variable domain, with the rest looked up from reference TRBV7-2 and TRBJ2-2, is GAGVSQSPSNKVTEKGKDVELRCDPISGHTALYWYRQSLGQGLEFLIYFQGNSAPDKSGLPSDRFSAERTGGSVSTLTIQRTQQEDSAVYLCASRLSLVRPNTGELFFGEGSRLTVL.

The chain's CDR3 is CASSLYLEQPQHF. CDR3 nucleotides: TGTGCCAGCAGCTTATATTTGGAGCAGCCCCAGCATTTT. The chain links TRBV7-6 to TRBJ1-5; the D is unclear. CDR1 and CDR2 from the germline V gene are SGHVS and FNYEAQ. V lost 2 bases to trimming and J lost 7 bases, with 9 bases between them. The CDR3 has 13 amino acids. Complete variable domain (other parts from reference TRBV7-6 and TRBJ1-5): GAGVSQSPRYKVTKRGQDVALRCDPISGHVSLYWYRQALGQGPEFLTYFNYEAQQDKSGLPNDRFSAERPEGSISTLTIQRTEQRDSAMYRCASSLYLEQPQHFGDGTRLSIL.

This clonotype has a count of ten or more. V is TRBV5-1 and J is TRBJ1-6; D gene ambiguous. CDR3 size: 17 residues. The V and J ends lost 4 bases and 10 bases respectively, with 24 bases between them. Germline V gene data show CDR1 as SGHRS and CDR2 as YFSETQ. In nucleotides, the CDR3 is TGCGCCAGCAGCACAGAGGGCATCGGAGTTGGTAGCTCACCCCTCCACTTT. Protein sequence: CASSTEGIGVGSSPLHF. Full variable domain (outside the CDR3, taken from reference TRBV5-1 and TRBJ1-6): KAGVTQTPRYLIKTRGQQVTLSCSPISGHRSVSWYQQTPGQGLQFLFEYFSETQRNKGNFPGRFSGRQFSNSRSEMNVSTLELGDSALYLCASSTEGIGVGSSPLHFGNGTRLTVT.

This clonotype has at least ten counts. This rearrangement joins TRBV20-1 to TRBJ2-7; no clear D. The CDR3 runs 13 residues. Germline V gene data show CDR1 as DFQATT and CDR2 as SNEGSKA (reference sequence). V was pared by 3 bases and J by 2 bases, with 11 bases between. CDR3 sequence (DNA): TGCAGTGCTAGCGCCGGGCCGACCTACGAGCAGTACTTC. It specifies CSASAGPTYEQYF.

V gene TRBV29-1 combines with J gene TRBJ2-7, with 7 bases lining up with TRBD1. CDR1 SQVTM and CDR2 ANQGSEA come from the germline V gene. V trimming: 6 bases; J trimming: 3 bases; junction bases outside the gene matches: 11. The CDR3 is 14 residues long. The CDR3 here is CSVDTTGSGYEQYF. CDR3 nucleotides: TGCAGCGTCGACACGACAGGGTCGGGCTACGAGCAGTACTTC.

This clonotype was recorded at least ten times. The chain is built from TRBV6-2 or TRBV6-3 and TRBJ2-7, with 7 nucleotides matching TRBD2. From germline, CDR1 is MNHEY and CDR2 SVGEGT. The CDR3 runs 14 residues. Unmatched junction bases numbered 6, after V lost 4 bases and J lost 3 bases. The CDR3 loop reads CASSWDYGYYEQYF. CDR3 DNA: TGTGCCAGCAGTTGGGACTACGGTTACTACGAGCAGTACTTC.

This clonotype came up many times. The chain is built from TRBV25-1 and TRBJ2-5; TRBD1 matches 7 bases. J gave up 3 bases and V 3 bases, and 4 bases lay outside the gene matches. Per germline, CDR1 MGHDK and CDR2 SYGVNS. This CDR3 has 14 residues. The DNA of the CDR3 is TGTGCCAGCAGTGAGAGGGACAGAGAAGAGACCCAGTACTTC. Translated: CASSERDREETQYF.

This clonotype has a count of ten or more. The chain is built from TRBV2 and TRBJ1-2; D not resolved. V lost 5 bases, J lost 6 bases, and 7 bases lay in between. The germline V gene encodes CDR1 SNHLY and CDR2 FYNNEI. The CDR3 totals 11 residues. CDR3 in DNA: TGTGCCAGCAGTCCCGACGATGGCTACACCTTC. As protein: CASSPDDGYTF. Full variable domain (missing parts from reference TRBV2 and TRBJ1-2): EPEVTQTPSHQVTQMGQEVILRCVPISNHLYFYWYRQILGQKVEFLVSFYNNEISEKSEIFDDQFSVERPDGSNFTLKIRSTKLEDSAMYFCASSPDDGYTFGSGTRLTVV.

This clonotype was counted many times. In DNA, the CDR3 is TGTGCCAGCAGTGAACGAGGGGGGATTTGGGCCTACGAGCAGTACTTC. This translates into CASSERGGIWAYEQYF. The chain employs TRBV6-1 and TRBJ2-7; D possibly uses TRBD1 or TRBD2 (6 bases each). Trimming stripped 2 bases from V and 2 bases from J, with 16 bases between. Looked up from germline, CDR1 is MNHNS and CDR2 is SASEGT. CDR3 size: 16 residues.

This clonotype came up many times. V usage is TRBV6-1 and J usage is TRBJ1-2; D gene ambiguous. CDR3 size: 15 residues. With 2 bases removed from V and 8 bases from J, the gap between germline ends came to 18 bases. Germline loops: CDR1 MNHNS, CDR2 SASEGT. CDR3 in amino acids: CASSELDTLGRGYTF. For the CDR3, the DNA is TGTGCCAGCAGTGAACTTGATACGTTAGGGAGAGGCTACACCTTC.